This T cell receptor (beta chain) emerged from a study of monozygotic twins with inflammatory bowel disease. The CDR3 consists of 16 residues. Looked up from germline, CDR1 is SGHDT and CDR2 is YYEEEE. Notes on this clonotype: Its antigen remains unidentified.

For every TCR library, roughly 3,700 ng of total RNA was used. The team made cDNA by running eight separate reactions for each sample. TCRdb reprocessed the 5' RACE reads, with one entry per CDR3 protein and no DNA. The sample totals fewer than 350,000 distinct CDR3 sequences. Whole-study findings and limits: Healthy twins shared more clonotypes with others than IBD patients, most markedly active ones.

This receptor was identified in a human donor with ulcerative colitis or Crohn's disease, or a healthy co-twin of an affected twin (not recorded which). V and J are TRBV5-6 and TRBJ1-1; TCRdb's assignment of TRBD1 cannot be checked, as there is no DNA. The sample taken for sequencing was blood. The CDR3 sequence: CASSLLRQALNTEAFF.